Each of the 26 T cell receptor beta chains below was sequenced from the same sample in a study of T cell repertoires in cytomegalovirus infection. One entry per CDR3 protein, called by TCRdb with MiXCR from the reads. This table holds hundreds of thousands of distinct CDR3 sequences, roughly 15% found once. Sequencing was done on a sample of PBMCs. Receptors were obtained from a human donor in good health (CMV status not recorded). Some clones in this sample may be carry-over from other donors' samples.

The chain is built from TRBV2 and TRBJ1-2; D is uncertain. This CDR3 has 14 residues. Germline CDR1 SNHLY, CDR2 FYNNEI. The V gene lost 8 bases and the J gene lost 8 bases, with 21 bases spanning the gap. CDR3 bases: TGTGCCAGCGGTGGTCCACCGGGGAAACGCGGCTACACCTTC. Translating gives CASGGPPGKRGYTF.

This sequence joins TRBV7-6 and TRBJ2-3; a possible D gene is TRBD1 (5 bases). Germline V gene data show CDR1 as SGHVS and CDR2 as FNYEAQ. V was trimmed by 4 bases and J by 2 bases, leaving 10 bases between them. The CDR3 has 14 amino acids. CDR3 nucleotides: TGTGCCAGCAGCTCCCTGACAGACACAGATACGCAGTATTTT. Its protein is CASSSLTDTDTQYF.

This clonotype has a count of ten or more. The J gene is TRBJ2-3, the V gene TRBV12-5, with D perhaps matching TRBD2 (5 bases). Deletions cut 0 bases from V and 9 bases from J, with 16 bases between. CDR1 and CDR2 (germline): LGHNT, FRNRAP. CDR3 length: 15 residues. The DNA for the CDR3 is TGTGCTAGTGGTTTGGTACTAGGTTCGGCATACACGCAGTATTTT. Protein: CASGLVLGSAYTQYF.

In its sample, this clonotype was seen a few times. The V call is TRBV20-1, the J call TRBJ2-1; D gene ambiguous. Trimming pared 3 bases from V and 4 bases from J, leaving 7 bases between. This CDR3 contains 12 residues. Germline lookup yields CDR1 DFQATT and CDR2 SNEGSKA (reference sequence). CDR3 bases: TGCAGTGCTAGCCCAGTGTACAATGAGCAGTTCTTC. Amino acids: CSASPVYNEQFF.

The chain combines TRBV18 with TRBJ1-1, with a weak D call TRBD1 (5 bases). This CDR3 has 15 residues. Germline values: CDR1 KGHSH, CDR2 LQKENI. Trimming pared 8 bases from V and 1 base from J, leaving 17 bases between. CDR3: CASPKTGGGNTEAFF. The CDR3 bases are TGTGCCAGCCCAAAGACGGGCGGGGGGAACACTGAAGCTTTCTTT. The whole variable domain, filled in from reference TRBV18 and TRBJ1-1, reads NAGVMQNPRHLVRRRGQEARLRCSPMKGHSHVYWYRQLPEEGLKFMVYLQKENIIDESGMPKERFSAEFPKEGPSILRIQQVVRGDSAAYFCASPKTGGGNTEAFFGQGTRLTVV.

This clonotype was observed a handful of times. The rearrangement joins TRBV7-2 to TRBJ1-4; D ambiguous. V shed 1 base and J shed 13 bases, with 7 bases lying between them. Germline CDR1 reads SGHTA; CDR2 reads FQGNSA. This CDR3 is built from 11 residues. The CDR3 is CASSLENRLFF. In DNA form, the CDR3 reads TGTGCCAGCAGCTTAGAGAACAGACTGTTTTTT.

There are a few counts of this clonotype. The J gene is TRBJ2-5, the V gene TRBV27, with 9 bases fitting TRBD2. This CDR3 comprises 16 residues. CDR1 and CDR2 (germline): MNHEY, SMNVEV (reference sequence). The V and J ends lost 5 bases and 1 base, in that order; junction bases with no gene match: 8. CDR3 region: CASSPIAGAFQETQYF. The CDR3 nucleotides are TGTGCCAGCAGTCCTATAGCGGGAGCGTTCCAAGAGACCCAGTACTTC.

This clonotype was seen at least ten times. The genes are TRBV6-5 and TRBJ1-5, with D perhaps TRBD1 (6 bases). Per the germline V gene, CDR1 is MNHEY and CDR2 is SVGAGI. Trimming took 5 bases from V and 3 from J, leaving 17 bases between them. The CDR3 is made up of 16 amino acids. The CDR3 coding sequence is TGTGCCAGCAGTCGAACGGCAGGGGCCTCCAATCAGCCCCAGCATTTT. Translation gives CASSRTAGASNQPQHF.

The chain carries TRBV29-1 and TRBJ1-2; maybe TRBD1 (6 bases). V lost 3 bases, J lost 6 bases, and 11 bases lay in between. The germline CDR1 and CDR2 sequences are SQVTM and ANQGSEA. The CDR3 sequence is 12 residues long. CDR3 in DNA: TGCAGCGTTGAGGCGGACAGCCATGGCTACACCTTC. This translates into CSVEADSHGYTF.

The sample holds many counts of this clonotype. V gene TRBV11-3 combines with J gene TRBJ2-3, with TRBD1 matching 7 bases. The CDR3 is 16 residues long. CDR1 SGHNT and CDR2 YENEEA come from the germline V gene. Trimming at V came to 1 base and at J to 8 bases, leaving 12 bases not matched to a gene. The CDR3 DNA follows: TGTGCCAGCAGCTTAGGGGCCCGGACAGGCTCTGGTACGCAGTATTTT. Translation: CASSLGARTGSGTQYF.

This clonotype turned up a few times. The CDR3 loop is CASSLSGAGRDFSEQYF. The CDR3 nucleotides read TGTGCCAGCAGTTTATCGGGGGCGGGCAGGGACTTCTCCGAGCAGTACTTC. V usage is TRBV28 and J usage is TRBJ2-7, with D perhaps matching TRBD1 or TRBD2 (6 bases each). The CDR3 is made up of 17 amino acids. Germline-derived CDR1 and CDR2 are MDHEN and SYDVKM. V shed 1 base and J shed 6 bases, with 22 bases lying between them.

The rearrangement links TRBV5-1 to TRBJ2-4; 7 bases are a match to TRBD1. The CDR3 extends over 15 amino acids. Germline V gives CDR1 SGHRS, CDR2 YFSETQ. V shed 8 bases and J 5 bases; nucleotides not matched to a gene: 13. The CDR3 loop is CASSPSPGTENIQYF. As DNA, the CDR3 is TGCGCCAGTTCACCCTCTCCCGGGACAGAAAACATTCAGTACTTC.

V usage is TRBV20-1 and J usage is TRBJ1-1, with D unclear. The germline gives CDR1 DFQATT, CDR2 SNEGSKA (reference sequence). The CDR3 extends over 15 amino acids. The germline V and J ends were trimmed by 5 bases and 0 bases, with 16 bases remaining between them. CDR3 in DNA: TGCAGTGCTCCGCACTTTTTAGGCCTGAACACTGAAGCTTTCTTT. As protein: CSAPHFLGLNTEAFF.

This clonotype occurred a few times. CDR3 protein: CASSSTYERTEAFF. As DNA, the CDR3 is TGTGCCAGCAGCTCCACATACGAGAGGACTGAAGCTTTCTTT. The chain links TRBV7-2 to TRBJ1-1, with D hard to call. The CDR3 runs to 14 residues. CDR1 is SGHTA, CDR2 FQGNSA, per germline. Trimming cost V 4 bases and J 5 bases, with 14 bases left between them.

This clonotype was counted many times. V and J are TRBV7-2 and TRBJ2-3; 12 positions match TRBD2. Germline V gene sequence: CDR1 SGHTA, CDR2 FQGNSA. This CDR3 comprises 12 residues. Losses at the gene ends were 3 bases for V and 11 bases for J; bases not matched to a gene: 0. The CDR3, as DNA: TGTGCCAGCAGCTTGACTAGCGGGGGGCAGTATTTT. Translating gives CASSLTSGGQYF.

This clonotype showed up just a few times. The CDR3 coding sequence is TGTGCCAGCAGCCGGCCCCCCAACAATGAGCAGTTCTTC. It encodes CASSRPPNNEQFF. The chain couples TRBV5-6 to TRBJ2-1; unclear D gene. The CDR3 runs to 13 residues. Germline V gene sequence: CDR1 SGHDT, CDR2 YYEEEE. The V end lost 4 bases, the J end lost 5 bases, and 10 bases lay between the germline ends.

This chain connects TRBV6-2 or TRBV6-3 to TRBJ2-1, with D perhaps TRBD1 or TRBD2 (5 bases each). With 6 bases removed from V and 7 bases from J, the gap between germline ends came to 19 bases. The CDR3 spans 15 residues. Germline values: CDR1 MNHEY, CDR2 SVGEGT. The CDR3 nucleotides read TGTGCCAGCAGAGCAACGGGTGGGACGGGGAATGAGCAGTTCTTC. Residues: CASRATGGTGNEQFF.

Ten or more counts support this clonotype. The CDR3 spells CAISDRGETEAFF. DNA for the CDR3: TGTGCCATCAGCGACAGGGGGGAGACTGAAGCTTTCTTT. The chain carries TRBV10-3 and TRBJ1-1, with 9 nucleotides matching TRBD1. V dropped 6 bases and J dropped 5; count of bases not matched to a gene: 4. Per the germline V gene, CDR1 is ENHRY and CDR2 is SYGVKD. CDR3 length equals 13 residues.

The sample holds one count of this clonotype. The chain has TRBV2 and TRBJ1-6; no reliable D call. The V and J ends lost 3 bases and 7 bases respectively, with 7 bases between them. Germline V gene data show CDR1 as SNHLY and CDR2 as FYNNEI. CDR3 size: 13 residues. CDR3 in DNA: TGTGCCAGCAGTGATTCCAGCAATTCACCCCTCCACTTT. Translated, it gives CASSDSSNSPLHF.

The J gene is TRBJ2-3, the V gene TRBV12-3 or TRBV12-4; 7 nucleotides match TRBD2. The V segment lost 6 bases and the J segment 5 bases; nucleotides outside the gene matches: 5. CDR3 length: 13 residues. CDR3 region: CASSRREGDTQYF. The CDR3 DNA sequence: TGTGCCAGCAGCCGGAGGGAGGGAGATACGCAGTATTTT.

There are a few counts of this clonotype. This CDR3 reads CASSLEGPVNEKLFF. The CDR3 region has the DNA TGTGCCAGCAGCTTGGAGGGCCCAGTGAATGAAAAACTGTTTTTT. J is TRBJ1-4 and V is TRBV5-5; D uncertain. The CDR3 is 15 residues long. The V end lost 0 bases, the J end lost 5 bases, and 11 bases lay between the germline ends. From germline, CDR1 is SGHKS and CDR2 YYEKEE (reference sequence).

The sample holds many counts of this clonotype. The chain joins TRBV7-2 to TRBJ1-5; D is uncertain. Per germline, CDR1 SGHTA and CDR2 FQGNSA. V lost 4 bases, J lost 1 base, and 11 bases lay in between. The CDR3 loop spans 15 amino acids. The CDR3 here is CASSSVGYSNQPQHF. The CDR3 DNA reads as TGTGCCAGCAGCTCCGTGGGATACAGCAATCAGCCCCAGCATTTT.

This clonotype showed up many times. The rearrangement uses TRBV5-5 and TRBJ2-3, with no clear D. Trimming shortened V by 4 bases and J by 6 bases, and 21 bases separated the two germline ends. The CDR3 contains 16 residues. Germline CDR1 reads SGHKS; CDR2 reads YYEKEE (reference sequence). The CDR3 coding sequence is TGTGCCAGCAGCCCGTCGGCCCGGACGGTACCCGATACGCAGTATTTT. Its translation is CASSPSARTVPDTQYF.

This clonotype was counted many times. CDR3 loop: CAIEGQGVGYTF. CDR3 DNA: TGTGCCATCGAGGGACAAGGGGTAGGCTACACCTTC. J is TRBJ1-2 and V is TRBV10-3; possible D gene TRBD1, 6 bases. V was trimmed by 8 bases and J by 8 bases, leaving 15 bases between them. This CDR3 contains 12 residues. Germline V lookup: CDR1 ENHRY, CDR2 SYGVKD.

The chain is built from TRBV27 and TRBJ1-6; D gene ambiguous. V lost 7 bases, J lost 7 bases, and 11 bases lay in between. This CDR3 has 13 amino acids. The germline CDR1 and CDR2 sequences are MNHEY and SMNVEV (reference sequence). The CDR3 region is CASTKMGNSPLHF. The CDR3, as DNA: TGTGCCAGCACCAAAATGGGGAATTCACCCCTCCACTTT.

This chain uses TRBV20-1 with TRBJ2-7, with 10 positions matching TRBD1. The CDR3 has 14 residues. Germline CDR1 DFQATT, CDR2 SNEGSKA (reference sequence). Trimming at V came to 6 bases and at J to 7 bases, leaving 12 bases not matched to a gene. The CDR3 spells CSARQGATPGEQYF. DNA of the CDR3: TGCAGTGCCAGACAGGGGGCTACTCCGGGGGAGCAGTACTTC.